The 3 T cell receptor beta chains reported below all come from one sample, sequenced in a study of blood T cell repertoires in COVID-19. TCRdb keeps only in-frame clones here, not all; method: immunoSEQ multiplex PCR. In the table there are about 200,000 clones, about 85% of which are singletons. Sample: peripheral blood. The receptors stem from a man aged 55 to 70 with COVID-19, enrolled during active disease.

The chain uses TRBV5-6 and TRBJ2-7, with 12 bases lining up with TRBD1. The germline CDR1 and CDR2 sequences are SGHDT and YYEEEE. This CDR3 is 15 amino acids long. With V trimmed by 0 bases and J by 6 bases, 4 bases remained unmatched. The CDR3 coding sequence is TGTGCCAGCAGCTTGGGGGACAGGGGGCTCAGCGAGCAGTACTTC. Encoded protein: CASSLGDRGLSEQYF.

The chain recombines TRBV6-5 with TRBJ1-1, with 7 bases aligning to TRBD1. After removal of 6 bases from V and 4 bases from J, the junction contained 5 bases not matched to a gene. The length of the CDR3 is 13 residues. Germline CDR1 MNHEY, CDR2 SVGAGI. CDR3 bases: TGTGCCAGCAGCCCGGGACAGACCACTGAAGCTTTCTTT. Its translation is CASSPGQTTEAFF.

The chain carries TRBV2 and TRBJ1-5; no reliable D call. The length of the CDR3 is 13 residues. The V gene's germline CDR1 is SNHLY and CDR2 FYNNEI. Trimming shortened V by 4 bases and J by 9 bases, and 13 bases separated the two germline ends. The CDR3 nucleotides read TGTGCCAGCAGTGCGGGAGGAGGAGGGCCCCAGCATTTT. Residues: CASSAGGGGPQHF.